This paragraph reports one T cell receptor beta chain. What it recognizes is unknown. The entry originates in a study of shared clonotypes between healthy human individuals. General study findings and limits: Larger richness was generally estimated for naive than memory subsets.

V was shortened by 3 bases and J by 0 bases, with 15 bases between the two germline ends. The CDR3 has 16 residues. CDR1 and CDR2 (germline): ENHRY, SYGVKD. CD8 cells regarded as naive lacked CD45RO, were positively chosen for CCR7, and omitted terminally differentiated effector memory CD45RA+ cells. Generated by immunoSEQ multiplex PCR, the TCRdb table keeps only in-frame clones and is missing some. The table has some 2,000,000 clones, about 95% seen once. This receptor was taken from a man aged 18 to 35 in good health. Input material: naive CD8+ T cells sorted from blood. The V gene is TRBV10-3, the J gene TRBJ2-7; D gene ambiguous. CDR3 sequence (DNA): TGTGCCATCAGTGACCTGGGCAGCTTCAGCTCCTACGAGCAGTACTTC. It specifies CAISDLGSFSSYEQYF.